These 13 T cell receptor beta chains originate from one sample sequenced in a study of T cell clonality in common variable immunodeficiency. TCRdb's table, derived via immunoSEQ multiplex PCR, lists solely in-frame clones and lacks some. The sample shows about 37,000 clones, none of them appearing just once. The material sequenced was peripheral blood mononuclear cells. These receptors originate from a person aged 18 to 70 in good health.

This clone was counted many times. The sequenced fragment ends 3 residues before the CDR3 boundary, so the rest is inferred from the germline J gene. The rearrangement joins TRBV14 to TRBJ2-5; tentative D call: TRBD1 (6 bases). Germline assignment: CDR1 SGHDN and CDR2 FVKESK. V dropped 6 bases and J dropped 5 bases, with 19 bases sitting between them. The CDR3 length is 15 residues. The CDR3 protein is CASSQALDSYETQYF. CDR3 DNA (partial): TGTGCCAGCAGTCAGGCTTTGGACAGTTACGAGACC.

Many counts were recorded for this clone. The read ends 3 residues before the CDR3 terminus; that terminus is restored from the germline J gene. The chain has TRBV28 and TRBJ2-7, with 10 bases lining up with TRBD2. Germline CDR1 reads MDHEN; CDR2 reads SYDVKM. The junction had 17 bases not matched to a gene; V was cut back by 5 bases and J by 4 bases. The CDR3 contains 18 residues. This CDR3 reads CASSPIGGGGLAVYEQYF. The CDR3 DNA, read in part, is TGTGCCAGCAGTCCGATAGGGGGGGGCGGACTAGCGGTGTACGAG.

This clone has at least ten counts. From the germline J gene comes the end of the CDR3, since the read stops 3 residues before it. The chain employs TRBV28 and TRBJ1-3; D not resolved. The CDR3 loop spans 16 amino acids. The germline gives CDR1 MDHEN, CDR2 SYDVKM. V gave up 7 bases and J gave up 5 bases, with 21 bases separating them. The CDR3 region is CASKEKTTGSRNTIYF. CDR3 DNA, as far as it was read: TGTGCCAGCAAAGAGAAGACTACCGGGTCCAGAAACACC.

This clone was seen many times. The read ends 3 residues shy of where the CDR3 ends; the end is completed using the germline J gene. The J gene is TRBJ2-5, the V gene TRBV6-1; D gene unclear. From germline, CDR1 is MNHNS and CDR2 SASEGT. CDR3 length: 14 amino acids. Here the CDR3 reads CASSEWSDLRTQYF. CDR3 DNA (partial): TGTGCCAGCAGTGAATGGAGTGACTTGAGAACC.

This clone came up many times. The read ends 3 residues before the CDR3 terminus; that terminus is restored from the germline J gene. This chain joins TRBV28 and TRBJ2-7, with 7 bases matching TRBD1. Germline CDR1 MDHEN, CDR2 SYDVKM. The V gene end was trimmed by 7 bases and the J gene end by 0 bases; junction bases not matched to a gene: 3. The CDR3 covers 13 residues. This chain's CDR3 is CASKGTDSYEQYF. Partial CDR3 DNA: TGTGCCAGCAAAGGGACAGACTCCTACGAG.

At least ten counts were recorded for this clone. The read gets to within 3 residues of the CDR3 end, and the germline J gene fills in the rest. The gene calls are TRBV4-1 and TRBJ1-2, with a tentative D call TRBD1 (5 bases). Germline CDR1 MGHRA, CDR2 YSYEKL. CDR3 length equals 17 residues. V lost 3 bases and J 7 bases, leaving 24 bases between the germline ends. The sequenced part of the CDR3 DNA is TGCGCCAGCAGCCACCCAGGAAGGACGGGGGTTTTATTTGGC. Translation: CASSHPGRTGVLFG. The entire CDR3 is CASSHPGRTGVLFGYTF.

This clone was found many times. The read ends 3 residues early relative to the CDR3; the germline J gene fills the gap. The rearrangement joins TRBV6-1 to TRBJ2-7, with 11 positions matching TRBD2. The CDR3 is 16 amino acids. J was trimmed by 4 bases and V by 2 bases; bases with no gene match: 7. Germline assignment: CDR1 MNHNS and CDR2 SASEGT. Partial CDR3 DNA: TGTGCCAGCAGTGAAACTGGGACTAGCGGAGCTTACGAG. Protein sequence: CASSETGTSGAYE. The CDR3 in its entirety is CASSETGTSGAYEQYF.

This clone was seen at least ten times. Read coverage stops 3 residues before the CDR3 terminus; the germline J gene supplies the remainder. This rearrangement joins TRBV20-1 to TRBJ2-4; D gene unclear. With 5 bases removed from V and 7 bases from J, the gap between germline ends came to 15 bases. Germline lookup yields CDR1 DFQATT and CDR2 SNEGSKA (reference sequence). This CDR3 is 13 amino acids long. This CDR3 reads CSAFSGQRNIQYF. The covered CDR3 bases are TGCAGTGCTTTCTCAGGCCAACGCAACATT.

At least ten counts were recorded for this clone. The observed sequence ends 3 residues before the CDR3 terminus, with the missing tail filled in from the germline J gene. This chain uses TRBV28 with TRBJ2-3; D may be TRBD1 (6 bases). V lost 8 bases and J lost 1, with 22 bases in between. Germline V gene data show CDR1 as MDHEN and CDR2 as SYDVKM. The CDR3 is 17 residues long. CDR3 protein: CASVGVGRGTRTDTQYF. The sequenced part of the CDR3 DNA is TGTGCCAGCGTAGGGGTAGGGCGTGGGACACGCACAGATACG.

This clone was detected ten times or more. From the germline J gene comes the end of the CDR3, since the read stops 3 residues before it. The V call is TRBV18, the J call TRBJ2-1; D is ambiguous. The CDR3 has 14 residues. V was pared by 6 bases and J by 5 bases, with 14 bases between. CDR1 KGHSH and CDR2 LQKENI come from the germline V gene. This CDR3 is CASSPSQRNNEQFF. The covered CDR3 bases are TGTGCCAGCTCCCCATCTCAGAGAAACAATGAG.

This clone was seen repeatedly, ten times or more. The CDR3 end lies 3 residues beyond the end of the read and is filled in from the germline J gene. This rearrangement joins TRBV5-4 to TRBJ2-6; D is uncertain. CDR1 and CDR2 (germline): SGHNT, YYREEE (reference sequence). CDR3 length: 15 residues. V was trimmed by 0 bases and J by 1 base, leaving 5 bases between them. This chain's CDR3 is CASSLGSSGANVLTF. CDR3 DNA, as far as it was read: TGTGCCAGCAGCTTGGGTTCTTCTGGGGCCAACGTC.

This clone has at least ten counts. The sequence runs out 3 residues before the end of the CDR3; the remainder is reconstructed from the germline J gene. The chain has TRBV9 and TRBJ1-2; TRBD1 might be the D (6 bases). Germline CDR1 SGDLS, CDR2 YYNGEE. The CDR3 is made up of 13 amino acids. Trimming took off 3 bases at V and 3 bases at J, with 9 bases between the two ends. The DNA read from the CDR3 is TGTGCCAGCAGCGGACAGGCTGACTATGGC. Translated, it gives CASSGQADYG. The whole CDR3 protein reads CASSGQADYGYTF.

At least ten counts were recorded for this clone. The read ends 3 residues shy of where the CDR3 ends; the end is completed using the germline J gene. The chain couples TRBV7-8 to TRBJ1-1; D not resolved. Germline assignment: CDR1 SGHVS and CDR2 FQNEAQ. The CDR3 is made up of 13 amino acids. The DNA read from the CDR3 is TGTGCCAGCAGCTTAGCTCAGGAGCTCGAA. This gives the protein CASSLAQELE. The entire CDR3 sequence reads CASSLAQELEAFF.